The T cell receptor (beta chain) described here comes from a study of vaccination and CD4 T cells after COVID-19. Overall study context: Across the group, participants received two doses of either BNT162b2 or mRNA-1273 vaccine. Study results and limitations: The study sampled relatively few convalescent patients and omitted early post-infection timepoints.

Treatment indicated: roughly 10-day PBMC culture with coronavirus spike peptide pools or control peptides (ViraFEST assay). ViraFEST relied on peptide pools to expand antigen-specific T cells; the TCRs were sequenced afterward. The Oncomine TCR Beta short-read assay sequenced DNA from cultured CD4+ T cells. The source of extracted genomic DNA was cultured CD4+ T cells. TCRdb called the PCR reads again in MiXCR, with one record for every CDR3 protein. This sample has about 20,000 distinct CDR3 sequences, with about 60% found just once. This clonotype was seen a few times. Its target is not known. The specimen was CD4+ T cells from blood, cultured in vitro. The TCR sequence derives from a human donor who had recovered from COVID-19.

The CDR3 here is CASTGWGSPLHF. The CDR3 DNA reads as TGTGCCAGCACTGGGTGGGGTTCACCCCTCCACTTT. This sequence joins TRBV6-1 and TRBJ1-6, with no clear D. Trimming removed 7 bases from V and 9 bases from J, with 10 bases in between. CDR3 length: 12 residues. Germline CDR1 is MNHNS and CDR2 is SASEGT.